This T cell receptor (beta chain) emerged from a study of shared clonotypes between healthy human individuals. Study-level points and caveats: Having only a few donors restricted how much genetic and exposure-history diversity was captured. Naive subsets generally exceeded memory subsets in estimated richness. Sharing across four donors was highest in naive CD4 (approximately 5%) and lowest in memory CD8 (roughly 0.4%).

Investigators divided CD4+ cells into CD45RA+ naive and CD45RA-negative memory subsets. Generated by immunoSEQ multiplex PCR, the TCRdb table keeps only in-frame clones and is missing some. The data contain roughly 2.6 million clones, roughly nine tenths of them singletons. A note on this clone: Its cognate antigen is unknown.

The sequencing sample was made of naive CD4+ T cells sorted from blood. Subset denoted: CD45RA+ positively selected. The clonotype was recovered from a man aged 18 to 30 in good health.

CDR3 amino acids: CASRTTGRQKNEKLFF. DNA of the CDR3: TGTGCCAGTAGAACCACGGGACGGCAAAAAAATGAAAAACTGTTTTTT. This chain uses TRBV19 with TRBJ1-4, with a weak D call TRBD1 (5 bases). This CDR3 comprises 16 residues. Germline CDR1 reads LNHDA; CDR2 reads SQIVND (reference sequence). V was shortened by 6 bases and J by 5 bases, with 19 bases between the two germline ends.